This T cell receptor beta chain came from a study of beta chain features in type 1 diabetes. Study-level background: All samples combined gave roughly 110,000,000 sorted cells for examination.

Sequencing targeted expressed TCRB transcripts, as all isolated RNA had been reverse transcribed. TCRdb's copy holds only in-frame clones and misses some; the assay was immunoSEQ multiplex PCR. The profile shows a few hundred thousand clones, 20% of them singletons. This clone has more than one count but fewer than ten. Its cognate antigen is unknown. Study-level points and caveats: Shortening of TCRB CDR3s, moderate but significant, appeared in all four CD4+ subsets of Type 1 diabetes patients. Because the template was cDNA, high-expressing cells might be over-represented.

Each donor gave one heparinised blood draw averaging around 120 mL. This CDR3 comprises 15 residues. V lost 4 bases to trimming and J lost 5 bases; unmatched junction nucleotides: 12. Germline lookup yields CDR1 SQVTM and CDR2 ANQGSEA. The origin of this receptor is a woman aged 40-49 years with type 1 diabetes. Sequenced material: naive CD4+ T cells from blood. The chain links TRBV29-1 to TRBJ2-7; 9 nucleotides agree with TRBD1. For the CDR3, the DNA is TGCAGCGTTGGACTATCGGGACAGGGAAATGACGAGCAGTACTTC. It codes for CSVGLSGQGNDEQYF.